What follows are 28 T cell receptor beta chains derived from one specimen sequenced in a study of T cells in Graves' hyperthyroidism and ophthalmopathy. Researchers took RNA transcripts and amplified the TCR beta CDR3 regions from them. HTBI primers drove first-round RT-PCR of the TCR CDR3. TCRdb passed the multiplex PCR reads through MiXCR, listing each CDR3 protein once. The sample carries 700,000 or so distinct CDR3 sequences, approximately 14% recorded once. The specimen was blood. Every receptor here comes from a woman between 50 and 59 years old with Graves' ophthalmopathy.

This clonotype came up a few times. The chain links TRBV24-1 to TRBJ2-1; 14 bases align to TRBD2. Per germline, CDR1 KGHDR and CDR2 SFDVKD. CDR3 length: 19 amino acids. V was clipped by 1 base and J by 7 bases; unmatched bases: 11. The CDR3 is CATSDFSKGLAGEVNEQFF. DNA of the CDR3: TGTGCCACCAGTGATTTTTCGAAGGGACTAGCGGGAGAGGTAAATGAGCAGTTCTTC.

The chain joins TRBV4-1 to TRBJ2-3; D remains ambiguous. The CDR3 consists of 12 residues. V was pared by 1 base and J by 5 bases, with 4 bases between. CDR1 and CDR2 (germline): MGHRA, YSYEKL. CDR3 region: CASSQVLDTQYF. Written as DNA, the CDR3 is TGCGCCAGCAGCCAAGTTTTAGATACGCAGTATTTT.

Written as DNA, the CDR3 is TGTGCCAGCAGCTTATTACCCCCCGGACAGGGTTACACAGATACGCAGTATTTT. This sequence encodes CASSLLPPGQGYTDTQYF. The rearrangement joins TRBV7-3 to TRBJ2-3; 8 positions match TRBD1. The CDR3 runs to 18 residues. Germline V gene lookup returns CDR1 SGHTA and CDR2 FQGTGA. V lost 2 bases, J lost 2 bases, and 12 bases stayed unmatched.

This clonotype showed up many times. The rearrangement uses TRBV6-1 and TRBJ2-2, with TRBD2 matching 12 bases. The V and J ends lost 4 bases and 3 bases, in that order; junction bases with no gene match: 6. The V gene's germline CDR1 is MNHNS and CDR2 SASEGT. CDR3 length: 17 amino acids. The CDR3 sequence: CASSVRLAGVYTGELFF. Here the CDR3 DNA reads TGTGCCAGCAGTGTAAGACTAGCGGGAGTTTACACCGGGGAGCTGTTTTTT.

This clonotype was found a few times. J is TRBJ1-1 and V is TRBV9, with D tentatively TRBD1 (5 bases). The germline CDR1 and CDR2 sequences are SGDLS and YYNGEE. This CDR3 is built from 14 residues. Trimming took 0 bases from V and 3 from J, leaving 9 bases between them. In DNA, the CDR3 is TGTGCCAGCAGCGTAGGAGGGGTGGACACTGAAGCTTTCTTT. Translating it yields CASSVGGVDTEAFF.

This clonotype was recorded at least ten times. The V gene is TRBV28, the J gene TRBJ2-3; D call uncertain. Germline values: CDR1 MDHEN, CDR2 SYDVKM. The CDR3 spans 15 residues. The V and J ends lost 3 bases and 2 bases respectively, with 12 bases between them. This CDR3 reads CASSLNRPPTDTQYF. CDR3 bases: TGTGCCAGCAGTTTGAACAGACCTCCCACAGATACGCAGTATTTT.

J is TRBJ1-2 and V is TRBV12-5, with TRBD1 as a possible D gene (6 bases). CDR3 size: 9 residues. Germline V gives CDR1 LGHNT, CDR2 FRNRAP. CDR3: CTSGGGYTF. As DNA, the CDR3 is TGTACAAGTGGGGGCGGCTACACCTTC.

In this sample, this clonotype turned up many times. The V call is TRBV27, the J call TRBJ2-1, with D perhaps matching TRBD1 (5 bases). Germline CDR1 MNHEY, CDR2 SMNVEV (reference sequence). Trimming removed 4 bases at V and 2 bases at J, with 9 bases between. The CDR3 runs to 14 residues. Here the CDR3 reads CASSSGKTYNEQFF. The CDR3 region has the DNA TGTGCCAGCAGTTCAGGGAAAACCTACAATGAGCAGTTCTTC.

The chain uses TRBV19 and TRBJ2-3; D is possibly TRBD1 (6 bases). Trimming pared 7 bases from V and 5 bases from J, leaving 16 bases between. Germline lookup yields CDR1 LNHDA and CDR2 SQIVND (reference sequence). The length of the CDR3 is 14 residues. CDR3 sequence (DNA): TGTGCCAGTAAGGCACAGGGCTTTAGAGATACGCAGTATTTT. Its translation: CASKAQGFRDTQYF.

This clonotype was counted a few times. The V and J genes are TRBV5-1 and TRBJ2-1; 13 nucleotides agree with TRBD2. J lost 7 bases, V lost 5 bases, and 9 bases had no gene match. The CDR3 spans 16 residues. Germline V gives CDR1 SGHRS, CDR2 YFSETQ. The CDR3 protein is CASRGGLAGPENEQFF. In nucleotides, the CDR3 is TGCGCCAGCAGGGGGGGACTAGCGGGACCAGAAAATGAGCAGTTCTTC.

The sample holds a few counts of this clonotype. The gene calls are TRBV5-1 and TRBJ2-1; possibly TRBD2 for D (6 bases). Germline V gene data show CDR1 as SGHRS and CDR2 as YFSETQ. CDR3 length: 15 residues. The V gene lost 0 bases and the J gene lost 4 bases, with 11 bases spanning the gap. The CDR3 sequence: CASSLGASAYNEQFF. The CDR3 nucleotides are TGCGCCAGCAGCTTGGGGGCTAGCGCTTACAATGAGCAGTTCTTC. Looking up the rest from reference TRBV5-1 and TRBJ2-1 gives the full variable domain: KAGVTQTPRYLIKTRGQQVTLSCSPISGHRSVSWYQQTPGQGLQFLFEYFSETQRNKGNFPGRFSGRQFSNSRSEMNVSTLELGDSALYLCASSLGASAYNEQFFGPGTRLTVL.

This clonotype was counted ten times or more. The chain joins TRBV20-1 to TRBJ1-5; possibly TRBD1 for D (6 bases). Germline values: CDR1 DFQATT, CDR2 SNEGSKA (reference sequence). CDR3 size: 16 residues. The V and J ends lost 5 bases and 9 bases respectively, with 26 bases between them. CDR3 nucleotides: TGCAGTGCTCCCAACGTCAGGGGCGGTAGCTTGTGGCCCCAGCATTTT. As protein: CSAPNVRGGSLWPQHF.

The chain recombines TRBV6-1 with TRBJ2-7; TRBD1 agrees at 9 bases. The J segment lost 4 bases and the V segment lost 6 bases, leaving 7 bases of the junction unmatched. The CDR3 totals 14 residues. Germline-derived CDR1 and CDR2 are MNHNS and SASEGT. CDR3 loop: CASSRTGVVYEQYF. The CDR3 region has the DNA TGTGCCAGCAGCCGGACAGGGGTGGTGTACGAGCAGTACTTC.

This clonotype was seen many times. The chain employs TRBV20-1 and TRBJ2-2; 9 bases are a match to TRBD1. The germline CDR1 and CDR2 sequences are DFQATT and SNEGSKA (reference sequence). The CDR3 loop spans 14 amino acids. Trimming removed 4 bases from V and 5 bases from J; junction bases left unmatched: 5. For the CDR3, the DNA is TGCAGTGCTACAAGGGGACAGGGAACCGGGGAGCTGTTTTTT. It is translated as CSATRGQGTGELFF.

The chain combines TRBV15 with TRBJ1-5; no firm D call. Per germline, CDR1 LNHNV and CDR2 YYDKDF (reference sequence). The V and J ends lost 1 base and 4 bases respectively, with 8 bases between them. The CDR3 is 14 amino acids. In DNA, the CDR3 is TGTGCCACCAGCAGAGGCATCGTAAATCAGCCCCAGCATTTT. It is translated as CATSRGIVNQPQHF.

In this sample, this clonotype turned up once. The rearrangement joins TRBV5-8 to TRBJ1-4, with a tentative D call TRBD1 (5 bases). Between the trimmed V and J ends, which lost 5 bases and 2 bases, there was a span of 16 bases. Germline V CDR1 and CDR2: SGHTS, YDEGEE. The CDR3 length is 16 residues. The CDR3 DNA is TGTGCCAGCAGTATCAGGGTTTTTGCGACTAATGAAAAACTGTTTTTT. Its translation: CASSIRVFATNEKLFF.

This clonotype has ten or more counts. The chain is built from TRBV20-1 and TRBJ2-1, with a weak D call TRBD1 (5 bases). The CDR3 length is 13 residues. The V and J ends lost 7 bases and 9 bases respectively, with 19 bases between them. Germline CDR1 and CDR2: DFQATT and SNEGSKA (reference sequence). The CDR3 DNA reads as TGCAGTGTCGCGGATAGGGGAACAATTGAGCAGTTCTTC. Protein sequence: CSVADRGTIEQFF.

This clonotype occurred a few times. The V and J genes are TRBV14 and TRBJ1-6; D is uncertain. The CDR3 loop spans 14 amino acids. V was cut by 2 bases and J by 3 bases, with 5 bases left in between. Germline V gene lookup returns CDR1 SGHDN and CDR2 FVKESK. The CDR3 here is CASSQRGYNSPLHF. The CDR3 DNA reads as TGTGCCAGCAGCCAAAGAGGCTATAATTCACCCCTCCACTTT.

Points on this clonotype: At one of its ends the junction is not consistent with the germline gene, which may arise from a read error. The rearrangement links TRBV5-5 to TRBJ2-5; D gene ambiguous. Germline CDR1 reads SGHKS; CDR2 reads YYEKEE (reference sequence). There are 14 residues in the CDR3. CDR3 residues: CASSQEDEQETQYF. The CDR3 region has the DNA TGCGCCAGCAGCCAAGAAGACGAACAAGAGACCCAGTACTTC. The full variable domain, completed using reference TRBV5-5 and TRBJ2-5, is DAGVTQSPTHLIKTRGQQVTLRCSPISGHKSVSWYQQVLGQGPQFIFQYYEKEERGRGNFPDRFSARQFPNYSSELNVNALLLGDSALYLCASSQEDEQETQYFGPGTRLLVL.

This clonotype was observed a handful of times. V is TRBV6-2 or TRBV6-3 and J is TRBJ1-4, with 7 bases that match TRBD1. V shed 4 bases and J 0 bases; nucleotides not matched to a gene: 11. The germline V gene encodes CDR1 MNHEY and CDR2 SVGEGT. The CDR3 length is 18 residues. This CDR3 is CASSSPRDSIATNEKLFF. As DNA, the CDR3 is TGTGCCAGCAGTTCGCCCAGGGACAGTATTGCAACTAATGAAAAACTGTTTTTT.

This clonotype came up many times. The DNA is left out, because the CDR3 cannot be placed on it with certainty; the CDR3 is given as TCRdb lists it. The rearrangement joins TRBV20-1 to TRBJ2-7; the table's D call TRBD1 went unverified against the DNA. Germline CDR1 DFQATT, CDR2 SNEGSKA (reference sequence). The CDR3 extends over 15 residues, inclusive of both ends. The CDR3 is CSARDLSLDSYEQYF.

The chain joins TRBV24-1 to TRBJ2-2; TRBD2 aligns across 9 bases. CDR3 length: 14 residues. Germline V CDR1 and CDR2: KGHDR, SFDVKD. V gave up 8 bases and J gave up 1 base; unmatched junction bases: 1. Written as DNA, the CDR3 is TGTGCCACCATAGCGGGAGAGAACACCGGGGAGCTGTTTTTT. This sequence encodes CATIAGENTGELFF.

In its sample, this clonotype was seen a few times. This rearrangement joins TRBV29-1 to TRBJ2-2, with D possibly TRBD2 on 6 matching bases. Germline V gives CDR1 SQVTM, CDR2 ANQGSEA. This CDR3 region has 12 residues. Between the trimmed V and J ends, which lost 7 bases and 7 bases, there was a span of 13 bases. The CDR3 nucleotides are TGCAGCGCAAGAGACGGGAGCGGGGAGCTGTTTTTT. As protein: CSARDGSGELFF.

This clonotype was recorded many times. The rearrangement uses TRBV5-6 and TRBJ1-6; D not certain. Trimming took 0 bases from V and 6 from J, leaving 7 bases between them. Germline assignment: CDR1 SGHDT and CDR2 YYEEEE. The CDR3 loop spans 14 amino acids. The DNA for the CDR3 is TGTGCCAGCAGCTTGGGACAAACTAATTCACCCCTCCACTTT. Amino acids: CASSLGQTNSPLHF.

This clonotype was seen repeatedly, ten times or more. The chain is built from TRBV6-1 and TRBJ2-5, with 8 bases lining up with TRBD1. Germline CDR1 and CDR2: MNHNS and SASEGT. Losses at the gene ends were 0 bases for V and 3 bases for J; bases not matched to a gene: 9. The CDR3 runs 17 residues. Here the CDR3 reads CASSEALWGQAEETQYF. CDR3 nucleotide sequence: TGTGCCAGCAGTGAAGCCCTGTGGGGACAGGCTGAAGAGACCCAGTACTTC.

This clonotype was observed many times. This chain uses TRBV20-1 with TRBJ2-3, with D possibly matching TRBD2 (6 bases). Germline CDR1 DFQATT, CDR2 SNEGSKA (reference sequence). The V end lost 0 bases, the J end lost 2 bases, and 12 bases lay between the germline ends. This CDR3 is built from 15 residues. The CDR3 coding sequence is TGCAGTGCTAGAGATTCCCGGGAGCCCACAGATACGCAGTATTTT. Its translation: CSARDSREPTDTQYF.

The V call is TRBV12-3 or TRBV12-4, the J call TRBJ2-1; TRBD2 matches 14 bases. Germline trimming cut 5 bases from V and 9 bases from J; bases unmatched to any gene: 9. This CDR3 region has 16 residues. In DNA, the CDR3 is TGTGCCAGCAGTCATACGGGACTAGCGGGAGTGGTTGAGCAGTTCTTC. Residues: CASSHTGLAGVVEQFF.

Concerning this clonotype itself: One base away lies a much larger clone, so this may be a sequencing read error. The V gene is TRBV27, the J gene TRBJ1-2; TRBD1 aligns across 8 bases. After removal of 4 bases from V and 10 bases from J, the junction contained 8 bases not matched to a gene. The length of the CDR3 is 13 residues. Looked up from germline, CDR1 is MNHEY and CDR2 is SMNVEV (reference sequence). The CDR3 DNA reads as TGTGCCAGCAGTTCGGACAGGGCTGGCGTCTACACCTTC. This sequence encodes CASSSDRAGVYTF.